This TCR beta chain was profiled in a study of cytomegalovirus exposure and HLA in healthy donors. This clone was observed once. As yet, its antigen is unknown. The CDR3 totals 13 residues. Germline CDR1 reads MDHEN; CDR2 reads SYDVKM. The ends were cut back, 7 bases at V and 2 bases at J, with 12 bases in the middle. Overall study findings and caveats: Three of the chains that were CMV-associated were confirmed in vitro to be specific for CMV antigens. Previously analyzed data showed that most TCR beta V segments were productive at a frequency of about 87% or about 30%. Reports described diagnosis of cytomegalovirus status by the classifier as highly specific and sensitive.

PCR was performed using 60 Vbeta and 13 Jbeta primers. Sequencing used immunoSEQ multiplex PCR; TCRdb keeps in-frame clones, though not all of them. The table records 40,000 or so clones, about nine tenths of them present only once. This clonotype was sampled from a middle-aged woman in good health and CMV-seropositive. The chain combines TRBV28 with TRBJ2-7, with TRBD1 as a possible D gene (6 bases). Sequencing used PBMCs. CDR3 region: CASISGTPYEQYF. Here the CDR3 DNA reads TGTGCCAGCATCTCCGGGACACCCTACGAGCAGTACTTC.